Below, 18 T cell receptor beta chains from the same sample are listed, as sequenced in a study of regulatory T cells in long-lasting Graves disease. Construction of TCR beta libraries relied on iRepertoire HTBI primers and on Arm-PCR targeting CDR3 regions. MiXCR, run by TCRdb on the multiplex PCR reads, gives a single entry per CDR3 protein. In the table there are about 660,000 distinct CDR3 sequences, about 32% of which are singletons. Noted time point: persistent/refractory GD, antithyroid drugs over 5 years with positive TRAb. Preparation of the TCR library used RNA extracted from PBMCs. The sequencing used peripheral blood mononuclear cells (PBMCs), collected when the disease was refractory, from a patient treated with antithyroid drugs. All receptors come from a female donor with Graves disease.

This clonotype was picked up many times. This CDR3 reads CASSKGTLGENIQYF. CDR3 DNA sequence: TGTGCCAGCAGTAAAGGGACACTAGGTGAAAACATTCAGTACTTC. This chain uses TRBV2 with TRBJ2-4, with a tentative D call TRBD1 (6 bases). V shed 5 bases and J shed 5 bases, with 16 bases lying between them. The CDR3 sequence is 15 residues long. The germline V gene has CDR1 SNHLY and CDR2 FYNNEI.

This clonotype was observed a few times. The V and J genes are TRBV6-5 and TRBJ1-2, with D unresolved. CDR1 is MNHEY and CDR2 is SVGAGI in the germline V gene. There are 14 residues in the CDR3. With 0 bases removed from V and 1 base from J, the gap between germline ends came to 6 bases. The DNA of the CDR3 is TGTGCCAGCAGTTACTCGAAGCTTAACTATGGCTACACCTTC. Translation gives CASSYSKLNYGYTF.

This sequence joins TRBV2 and TRBJ1-1; no clear D gene. The V end was cut by 4 bases, the J end by 7 bases, with 13 bases between. Germline loops: CDR1 SNHLY, CDR2 FYNNEI. CDR3 length: 13 amino acids. DNA for the CDR3: TGTGCCAGCAGTGTTCGGGAAGGATTTGAAGCTTTCTTT. It is translated as CASSVREGFEAFF.

The rearrangement uses TRBV12-3 or TRBV12-4 and TRBJ2-7; D might be TRBD1 or TRBD2, each matching 5 bases. The CDR3 consists of 15 residues. Trimming cost V 6 bases and J 5 bases, with 20 bases left between them. CDR3 residues: CASSLGASSAHEQYF. The CDR3 DNA reads as TGTGCCAGCAGCCTCGGGGCTAGCTCCGCCCACGAGCAGTACTTC.

The chain has TRBV18 and TRBJ1-1, with 7 bases that match TRBD1. Germline assignment: CDR1 KGHSH and CDR2 LQKENI. V was pared by 5 bases and J by 5 bases, with 8 bases of the junction left unmatched. This CDR3 comprises 14 residues. CDR3 residues: CASSTNRGGTEAFF. CDR3 nucleotide sequence: TGTGCCAGCTCAACGAACAGGGGTGGGACTGAAGCTTTCTTT.

V gene TRBV19 combines with J gene TRBJ1-1; D possibly corresponds to TRBD1 (5 bases). The V end was cut by 1 base, the J end by 4 bases, with 10 bases between. Germline V gives CDR1 LNHDA, CDR2 SQIVND (reference sequence). The CDR3 is 14 residues long. CDR3 region: CASSIARGSTEAFF. DNA for the CDR3: TGTGCCAGTAGTATAGCAAGGGGTAGCACTGAAGCTTTCTTT.

This clonotype appeared many times. This chain connects TRBV28 to TRBJ1-1; TRBD1 might be the D (6 bases). CDR1 is MDHEN and CDR2 is SYDVKM in the germline V gene. The CDR3 sequence is 14 residues long. Trimming stripped 10 bases from V and 1 base from J, with 16 bases between. The CDR3 protein is CATQGRWPNTEAFF. CDR3 nucleotide sequence: TGTGCCACCCAGGGGCGTTGGCCGAACACTGAAGCTTTCTTT.

The chain uses TRBV11-2 and TRBJ2-5; D call uncertain. This CDR3 spans 14 amino acids. Trimming left V 5 bases short and J 7 bases short, with 17 bases between. The germline gives CDR1 SGHAT, CDR2 FQNNGV. The CDR3 protein is CASSATPRLLTQYF. Written as DNA, the CDR3 is TGTGCCAGCAGCGCAACCCCTAGGTTGCTGACCCAGTACTTC.

This clonotype was seen only a few times. This chain joins TRBV28 and TRBJ1-4; TRBD1 is a possible D gene (6 bases). The V gene lost 7 bases and the J gene lost 8 bases, with 17 bases spanning the gap. The germline V gene encodes CDR1 MDHEN and CDR2 SYDVKM. This CDR3 is built from 14 residues. The DNA of the CDR3 is TGTGCCAGCACCCTGGGGGGGGCGCGAGAAAAACTGTTTTTT. Translating gives CASTLGGAREKLFF.

V gene TRBV7-9 combines with J gene TRBJ2-7; TRBD1 might be the D (5 bases). This CDR3 region has 17 residues. The V gene lost 0 bases and the J gene lost 2 bases, with 17 bases spanning the gap. CDR1 is SEHNR and CDR2 is FQNEAQ in the germline V gene (reference sequence). CDR3 in amino acids: CASSLARAGGAPYEQYF. CDR3 sequence (DNA): TGTGCCAGCAGCTTAGCGAGAGCCGGTGGGGCGCCCTACGAGCAGTACTTC.

The chain has TRBV29-1 and TRBJ2-5; either TRBD1 or TRBD2 may fit D (5 bases each). Per germline, CDR1 SQVTM and CDR2 ANQGSEA. Trimming took off 7 bases at V and 4 bases at J, with 16 bases between the two ends. CDR3 length: 13 residues. CDR3 amino acids: CSAPDTRGETQYF. In nucleotides, the CDR3 is TGCAGCGCCCCAGACACGAGGGGAGAGACCCAGTACTTC.

This clonotype was picked up many times. The CDR3 DNA is TGTGCCAGCAGCTGGGACAGGTACCGCAGCTCCTACGAGCAGTACTTC. It codes for CASSWDRYRSSYEQYF. The chain links TRBV6-1 to TRBJ2-7, with 8 bases matching TRBD1. This CDR3 is 16 amino acids long. Germline V gene sequence: CDR1 MNHNS, CDR2 SASEGT. Trimming at V came to 6 bases and at J to 0 bases, leaving 10 bases not matched to a gene.

In this sample, this clonotype turned up a few times. V gene TRBV12-3 or TRBV12-4 combines with J gene TRBJ2-2; D call uncertain. The V gene lost 6 bases and the J gene lost 2 bases, with 4 bases spanning the gap. The CDR3 contains 12 residues. CDR3 nucleotide sequence: TGTGCCAGCAGGAAAAACACCGGGGAGCTGTTTTTT. Protein product: CASRKNTGELFF.

The chain employs TRBV9 and TRBJ2-5; tentative D call: TRBD2 (6 bases). Germline values: CDR1 SGDLS, CDR2 YYNGEE. This CDR3 is 15 amino acids long. V dropped 2 bases and J dropped 1 base, with 12 bases sitting between them. DNA of the CDR3: TGTGCCAGCAGCGTGGGAGGACTGATCCAAGAGACCCAGTACTTC. It specifies CASSVGGLIQETQYF.

This clonotype was found many times. The chain recombines TRBV6-1 with TRBJ2-7, with D tentatively TRBD1 (5 bases). The CDR3 contains 13 residues. The V end lost 5 bases, the J end lost 2 bases, and 10 bases lay between the germline ends. Per germline, CDR1 MNHNS and CDR2 SASEGT. CDR3 coding DNA: TGTGCCAGCAGTCGGACACAAGCCTACGAGCAGTACTTC. Protein product: CASSRTQAYEQYF.

V gene TRBV19 combines with J gene TRBJ2-2; 7 nucleotides agree with TRBD2. Trimming removed 4 bases from V and 0 bases from J; junction bases left unmatched: 11. Germline loops: CDR1 LNHDA, CDR2 SQIVND (reference sequence). This CDR3 has 18 amino acids. CDR3 sequence reads: CASSKLARTIANTGELFF. CDR3 sequence (DNA): TGTGCCAGTAGTAAACTAGCGCGTACAATCGCGAACACCGGGGAGCTGTTTTTT.

Many counts were recorded for this clonotype. V is TRBV6-1 and J is TRBJ1-1, with D perhaps matching TRBD1 (5 bases). The CDR3 spans 17 residues. The V end was cut by 1 base, the J end by 0 bases, with 15 bases between. Germline loops: CDR1 MNHNS, CDR2 SASEGT. The CDR3 nucleotides read TGTGCCAGCAGTGAAGGAATGGGGGAGACCATGAACACTGAAGCTTTCTTT. Translating it yields CASSEGMGETMNTEAFF.

The chain has TRBV6-1 and TRBJ1-5, with D tentatively TRBD1 (6 bases). The germline gives CDR1 MNHNS, CDR2 SASEGT. Trimming stripped 7 bases from V and 8 bases from J, with 18 bases between. The CDR3 is 14 residues long. The CDR3 loop reads CASTPQGSLEPQHF. The CDR3 nucleotides are TGTGCCAGCACCCCACAGGGAAGTCTGGAGCCCCAGCATTTT.